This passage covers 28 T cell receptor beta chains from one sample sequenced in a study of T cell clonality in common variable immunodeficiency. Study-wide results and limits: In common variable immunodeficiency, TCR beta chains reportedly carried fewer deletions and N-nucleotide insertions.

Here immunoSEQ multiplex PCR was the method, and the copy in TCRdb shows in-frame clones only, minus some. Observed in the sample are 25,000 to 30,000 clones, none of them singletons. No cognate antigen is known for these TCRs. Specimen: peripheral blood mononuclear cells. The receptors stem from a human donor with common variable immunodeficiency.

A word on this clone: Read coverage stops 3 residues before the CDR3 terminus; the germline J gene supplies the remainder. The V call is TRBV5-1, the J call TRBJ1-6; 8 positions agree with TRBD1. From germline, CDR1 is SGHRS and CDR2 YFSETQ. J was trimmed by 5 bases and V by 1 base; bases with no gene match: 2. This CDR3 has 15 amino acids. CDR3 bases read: TGCGCCAGCAGCTTGTGGGGACAGGATAATTCACCC. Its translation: CASSLWGQDNSP. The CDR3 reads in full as CASSLWGQDNSPLHF. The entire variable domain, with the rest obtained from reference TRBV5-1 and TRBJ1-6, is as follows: KAGVTQTPRYLIKTRGQQVTLSCSPISGHRSVSWYQQTPGQGLQFLFEYFSETQRNKGNFPGRFSGRQFSNSRSEMNVSTLELGDSALYLCASSLWGQDNSPLHFGNGTRLTVT.

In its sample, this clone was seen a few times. CDR3 sequence: CASSERGGEETQYF. The CDR3 bases that were read are TGTGCCAGCAGTGAAAGAGGAGGGGAAGAGACC. The chain carries TRBV6-1 and TRBJ2-5; D is possibly TRBD2 (6 bases). The DNA ends 3 residues before the CDR3 does, and the rest of the CDR3 is filled in from the germline J gene. The germline V gene encodes CDR1 MNHNS and CDR2 SASEGT. V gave up 2 bases and J gave up 3 bases, with 10 bases separating them. The CDR3 covers 14 residues.

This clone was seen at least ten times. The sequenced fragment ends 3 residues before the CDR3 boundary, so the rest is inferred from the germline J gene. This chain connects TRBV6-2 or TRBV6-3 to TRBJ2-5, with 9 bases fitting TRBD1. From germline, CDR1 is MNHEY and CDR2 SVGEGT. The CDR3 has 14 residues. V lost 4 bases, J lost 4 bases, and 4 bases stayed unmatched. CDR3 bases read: TGTGCCAGCAGTTGGGACAGGGTCCGAGAGACC. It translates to CASSWDRVRET. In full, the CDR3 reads CASSWDRVRETQYF.

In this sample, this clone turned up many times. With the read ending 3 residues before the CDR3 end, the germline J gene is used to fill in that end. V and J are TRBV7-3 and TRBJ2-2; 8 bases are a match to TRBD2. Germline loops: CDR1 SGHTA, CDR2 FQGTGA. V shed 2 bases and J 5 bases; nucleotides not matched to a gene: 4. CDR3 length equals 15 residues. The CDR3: CASSLAGGETGELFF. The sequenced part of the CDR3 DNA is TGTGCCAGCAGCTTAGCGGGGGGTGAAACCGGGGAG.

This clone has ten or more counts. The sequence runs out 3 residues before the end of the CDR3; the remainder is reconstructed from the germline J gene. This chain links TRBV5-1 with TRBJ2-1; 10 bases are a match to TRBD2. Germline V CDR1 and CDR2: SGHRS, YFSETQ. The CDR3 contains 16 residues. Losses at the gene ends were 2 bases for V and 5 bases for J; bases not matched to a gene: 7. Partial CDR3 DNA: TGCGCCAGCAGCTTAAGACCTAGCGGGAGCAACAATGAG. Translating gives CASSLRPSGSNNE. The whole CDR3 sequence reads CASSLRPSGSNNEQFF.

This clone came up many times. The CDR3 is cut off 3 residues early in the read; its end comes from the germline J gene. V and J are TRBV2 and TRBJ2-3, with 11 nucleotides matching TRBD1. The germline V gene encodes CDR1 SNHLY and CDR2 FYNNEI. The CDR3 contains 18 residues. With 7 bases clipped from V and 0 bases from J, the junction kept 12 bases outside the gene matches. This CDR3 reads CASMRGTGGFSSTDTQYF. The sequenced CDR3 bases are TGTGCCAGCATGAGGGGGACAGGGGGTTTTTCTAGCACAGATACG.

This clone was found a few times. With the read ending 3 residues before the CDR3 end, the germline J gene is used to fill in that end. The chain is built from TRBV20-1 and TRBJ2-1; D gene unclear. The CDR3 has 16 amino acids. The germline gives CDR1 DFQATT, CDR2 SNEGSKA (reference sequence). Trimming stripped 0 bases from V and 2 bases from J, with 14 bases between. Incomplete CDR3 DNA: TGCAGTGCTAGAGATCGTATGAGCGTGACCTACAATGAG. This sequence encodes CSARDRMSVTYNE. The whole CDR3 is CSARDRMSVTYNEQFF.

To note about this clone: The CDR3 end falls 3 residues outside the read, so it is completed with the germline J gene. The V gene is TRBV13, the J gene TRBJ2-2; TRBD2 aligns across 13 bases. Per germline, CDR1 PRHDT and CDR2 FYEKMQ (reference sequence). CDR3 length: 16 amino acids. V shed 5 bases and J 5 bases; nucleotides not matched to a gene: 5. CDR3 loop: CASSRTSGRRTGELFF. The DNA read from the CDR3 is TGTGCCAGCAGCCGGACTAGCGGGAGAAGAACCGGGGAG.

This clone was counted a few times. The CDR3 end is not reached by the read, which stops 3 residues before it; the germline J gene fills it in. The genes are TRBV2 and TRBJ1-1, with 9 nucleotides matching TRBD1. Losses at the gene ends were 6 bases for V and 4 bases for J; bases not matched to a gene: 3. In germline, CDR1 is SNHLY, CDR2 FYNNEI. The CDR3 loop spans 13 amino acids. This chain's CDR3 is CASRGQGGTEAFF. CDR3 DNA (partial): TGTGCCAGCAGGGGACAGGGTGGCACTGAA.

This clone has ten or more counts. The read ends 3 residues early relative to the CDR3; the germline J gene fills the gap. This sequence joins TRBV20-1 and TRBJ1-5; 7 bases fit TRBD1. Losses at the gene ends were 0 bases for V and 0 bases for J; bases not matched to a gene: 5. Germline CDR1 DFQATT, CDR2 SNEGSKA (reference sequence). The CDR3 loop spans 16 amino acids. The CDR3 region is CSARETGQSSNQPQHF. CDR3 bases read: TGCAGTGCTAGAGAGACGGGACAGAGTAGCAATCAGCCC.

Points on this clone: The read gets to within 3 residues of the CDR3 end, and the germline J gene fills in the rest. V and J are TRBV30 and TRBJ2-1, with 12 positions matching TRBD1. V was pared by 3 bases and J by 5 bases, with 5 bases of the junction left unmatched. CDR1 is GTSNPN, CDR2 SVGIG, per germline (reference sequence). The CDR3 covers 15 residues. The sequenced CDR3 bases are TGTGCCTGGAGCGGGGACAGGGGGCGGAACAATGAG. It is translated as CAWSGDRGRNNE. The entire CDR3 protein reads CAWSGDRGRNNEQFF.

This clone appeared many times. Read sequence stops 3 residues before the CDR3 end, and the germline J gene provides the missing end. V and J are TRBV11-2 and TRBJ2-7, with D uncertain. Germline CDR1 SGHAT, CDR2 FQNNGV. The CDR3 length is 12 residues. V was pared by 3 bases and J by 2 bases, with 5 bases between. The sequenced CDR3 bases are TGTGCCAGCAGCTTCACACCCTACGAG. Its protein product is CASSFTPYE. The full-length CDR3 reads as CASSFTPYEQYF. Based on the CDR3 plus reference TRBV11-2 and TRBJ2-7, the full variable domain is EAGVAQSPRYKIIEKRQSVAFWCNPISGHATLYWYQQILGQGPKLLIQFQNNGVVDDSQLPKDRFSAERLKGVDSTLKIQPAKLEDSAVYLCASSFTPYEQYFGPGTRLTVT.

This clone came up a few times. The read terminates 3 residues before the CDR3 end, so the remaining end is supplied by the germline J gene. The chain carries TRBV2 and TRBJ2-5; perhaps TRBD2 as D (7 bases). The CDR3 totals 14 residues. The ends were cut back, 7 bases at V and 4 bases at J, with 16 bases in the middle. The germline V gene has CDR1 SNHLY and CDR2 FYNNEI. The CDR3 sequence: CASIKGGLGETQYF. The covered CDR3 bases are TGTGCCAGCATTAAGGGGGGGCTCGGAGAGACC.

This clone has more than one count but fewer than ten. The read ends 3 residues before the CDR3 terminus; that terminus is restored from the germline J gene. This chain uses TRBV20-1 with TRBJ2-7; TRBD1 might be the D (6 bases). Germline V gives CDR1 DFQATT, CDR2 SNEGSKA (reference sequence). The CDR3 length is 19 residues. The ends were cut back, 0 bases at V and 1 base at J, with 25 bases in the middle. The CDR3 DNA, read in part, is TGCAGTGCTAGAGATCAGGGGTGGGGGCTGGGGAGAACATCCTACGAG. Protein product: CSARDQGWGLGRTSYE. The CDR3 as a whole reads CSARDQGWGLGRTSYEQYF.

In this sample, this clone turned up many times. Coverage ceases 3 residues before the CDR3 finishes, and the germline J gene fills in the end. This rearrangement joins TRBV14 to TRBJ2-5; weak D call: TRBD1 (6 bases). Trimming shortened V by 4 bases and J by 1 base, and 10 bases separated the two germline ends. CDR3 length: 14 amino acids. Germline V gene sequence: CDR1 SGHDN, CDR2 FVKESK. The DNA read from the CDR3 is TGTGCCAGCAGCCGGACAGCTTTCCAAGAGACC. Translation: CASSRTAFQET. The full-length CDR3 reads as CASSRTAFQETQYF.

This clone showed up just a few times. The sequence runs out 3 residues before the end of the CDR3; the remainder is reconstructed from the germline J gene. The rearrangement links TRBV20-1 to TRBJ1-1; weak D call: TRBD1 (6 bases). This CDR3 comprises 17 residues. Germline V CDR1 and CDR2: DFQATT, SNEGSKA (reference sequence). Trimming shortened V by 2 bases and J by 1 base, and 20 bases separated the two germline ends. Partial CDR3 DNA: TGCAGTGCTAGAAGAGGGGGGGCAGCCGCCCGGAACACTGAA. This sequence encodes CSARRGGAAARNTE. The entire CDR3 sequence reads CSARRGGAAARNTEAFF.

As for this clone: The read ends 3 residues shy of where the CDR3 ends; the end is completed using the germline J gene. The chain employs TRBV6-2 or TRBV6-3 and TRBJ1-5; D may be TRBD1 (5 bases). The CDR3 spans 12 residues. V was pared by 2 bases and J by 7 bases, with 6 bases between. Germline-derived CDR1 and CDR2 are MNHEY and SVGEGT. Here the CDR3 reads CASSYTGQPQHF. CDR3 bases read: TGTGCCAGCAGTTACACAGGCCAGCCC.

CDR3 DNA (partial): TGCAGTGCTAGAAGGCCGCAGGGACTAGCGTACAATGAG. This encodes CSARRPQGLAYNE. The whole CDR3 region reads CSARRPQGLAYNEQFF. V and J are TRBV20-1 and TRBJ2-1, with TRBD2 identical over 10 bases. The observed sequence ends 3 residues before the CDR3 terminus, with the missing tail filled in from the germline J gene. CDR3 length: 16 amino acids. V shed 2 bases, J shed 4 bases, and the junction held 8 bases outside the gene matches. In germline, CDR1 is DFQATT, CDR2 SNEGSKA (reference sequence).

The CDR3 loop reads CSARRRLAGEQFF. The sequenced part of the CDR3 DNA is TGCAGTGCTAGAAGAAGGCTGGCGGGTGAG. The chain links TRBV20-1 to TRBJ2-1, with a tentative D call TRBD2 (5 bases). Read data end 3 residues before the CDR3 end; the end is taken from the germline J gene. CDR3 size: 13 residues. In germline, CDR1 is DFQATT, CDR2 SNEGSKA (reference sequence). V shed 2 bases and J shed 9 bases, with 14 bases lying between them.

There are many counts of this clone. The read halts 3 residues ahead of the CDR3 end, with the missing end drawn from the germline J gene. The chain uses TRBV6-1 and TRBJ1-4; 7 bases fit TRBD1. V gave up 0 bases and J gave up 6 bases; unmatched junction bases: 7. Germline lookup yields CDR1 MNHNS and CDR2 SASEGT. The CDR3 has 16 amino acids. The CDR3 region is CASSEAWRGRDEKLFF. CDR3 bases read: TGTGCCAGCAGTGAAGCTTGGAGGGGGCGAGATGAAAAA.

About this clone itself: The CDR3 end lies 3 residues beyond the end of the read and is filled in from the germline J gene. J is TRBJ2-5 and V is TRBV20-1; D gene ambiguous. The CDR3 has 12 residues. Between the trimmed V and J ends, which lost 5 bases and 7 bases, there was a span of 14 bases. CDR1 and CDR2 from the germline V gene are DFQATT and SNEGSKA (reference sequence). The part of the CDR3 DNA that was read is TGCAGTGCTGACAAAGGGTCAGGGACC. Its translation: CSADKGSGT. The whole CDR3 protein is CSADKGSGTQYF.

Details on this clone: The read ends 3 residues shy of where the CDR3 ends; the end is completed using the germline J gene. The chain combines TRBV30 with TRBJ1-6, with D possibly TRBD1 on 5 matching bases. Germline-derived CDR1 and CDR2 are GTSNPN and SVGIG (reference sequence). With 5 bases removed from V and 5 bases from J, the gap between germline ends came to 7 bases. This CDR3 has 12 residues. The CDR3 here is CAWDRHNSPLHF. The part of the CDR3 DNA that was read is TGTGCCTGGGACAGACATAATTCACCC.

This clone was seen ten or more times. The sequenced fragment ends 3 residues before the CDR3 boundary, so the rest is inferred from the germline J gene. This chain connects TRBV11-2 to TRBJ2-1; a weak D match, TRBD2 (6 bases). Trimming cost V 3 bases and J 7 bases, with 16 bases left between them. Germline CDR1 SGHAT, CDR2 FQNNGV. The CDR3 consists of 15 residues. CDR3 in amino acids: CASSFVRGLGNEQFF. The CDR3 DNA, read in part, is TGTGCCAGCAGCTTTGTACGGGGACTGGGGAATGAG. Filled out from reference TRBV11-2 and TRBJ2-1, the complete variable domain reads EAGVAQSPRYKIIEKRQSVAFWCNPISGHATLYWYQQILGQGPKLLIQFQNNGVVDDSQLPKDRFSAERLKGVDSTLKIQPAKLEDSAVYLCASSFVRGLGNEQFFGPGTRLTVL.

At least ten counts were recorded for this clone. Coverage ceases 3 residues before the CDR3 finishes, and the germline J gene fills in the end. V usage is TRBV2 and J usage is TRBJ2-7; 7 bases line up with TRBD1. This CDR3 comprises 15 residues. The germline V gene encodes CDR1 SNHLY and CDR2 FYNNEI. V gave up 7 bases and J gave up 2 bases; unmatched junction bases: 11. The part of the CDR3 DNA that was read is TGTGCCAGCAAGGTTGAAGCCGACAGGGCCTACGAG. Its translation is CASKVEADRAYE. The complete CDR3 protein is CASKVEADRAYEQYF.

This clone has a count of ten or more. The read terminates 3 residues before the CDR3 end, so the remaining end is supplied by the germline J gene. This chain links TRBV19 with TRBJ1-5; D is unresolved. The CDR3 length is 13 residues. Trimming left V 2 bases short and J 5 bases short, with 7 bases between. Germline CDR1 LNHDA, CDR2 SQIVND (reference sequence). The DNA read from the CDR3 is TGTGCCAGTAGTATAAGAGGTCATCAGCCC. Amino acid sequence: CASSIRGHQP. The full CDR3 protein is CASSIRGHQPQHF. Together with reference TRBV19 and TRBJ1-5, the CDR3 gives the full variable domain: DGGITQSPKYLFRKEGQNVTLSCEQNLNHDAMYWYRQDPGQGLRLIYYSQIVNDFQKGDIAEGYSVSREKKESFPLTVTSAQKNPTAFYLCASSIRGHQPQHFGDGTRLSIL.

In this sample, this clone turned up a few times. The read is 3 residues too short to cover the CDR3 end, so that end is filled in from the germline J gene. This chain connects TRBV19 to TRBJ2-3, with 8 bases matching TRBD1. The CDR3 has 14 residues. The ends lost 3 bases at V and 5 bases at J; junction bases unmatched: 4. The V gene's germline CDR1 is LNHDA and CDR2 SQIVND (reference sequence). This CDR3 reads CASSISTGGDTQYF. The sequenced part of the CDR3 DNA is TGTGCCAGTAGTATCTCCACAGGGGGAGATACG. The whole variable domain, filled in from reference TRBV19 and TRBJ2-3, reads DGGITQSPKYLFRKEGQNVTLSCEQNLNHDAMYWYRQDPGQGLRLIYYSQIVNDFQKGDIAEGYSVSREKKESFPLTVTSAQKNPTAFYLCASSISTGGDTQYFGPGTRLTVL.

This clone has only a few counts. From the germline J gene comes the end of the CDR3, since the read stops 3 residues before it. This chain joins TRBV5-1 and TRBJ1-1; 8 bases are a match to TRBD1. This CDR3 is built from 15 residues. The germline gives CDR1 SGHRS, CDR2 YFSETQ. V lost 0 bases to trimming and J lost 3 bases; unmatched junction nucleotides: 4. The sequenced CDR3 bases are TGCGCCAGCAGCTTGGACAGGGGGGGTCACACTGAA. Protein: CASSLDRGGHTE. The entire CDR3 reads CASSLDRGGHTEAFF. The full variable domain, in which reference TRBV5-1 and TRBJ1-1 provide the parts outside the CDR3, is KAGVTQTPRYLIKTRGQQVTLSCSPISGHRSVSWYQQTPGQGLQFLFEYFSETQRNKGNFPGRFSGRQFSNSRSEMNVSTLELGDSALYLCASSLDRGGHTEAFFGQGTRLTVV.

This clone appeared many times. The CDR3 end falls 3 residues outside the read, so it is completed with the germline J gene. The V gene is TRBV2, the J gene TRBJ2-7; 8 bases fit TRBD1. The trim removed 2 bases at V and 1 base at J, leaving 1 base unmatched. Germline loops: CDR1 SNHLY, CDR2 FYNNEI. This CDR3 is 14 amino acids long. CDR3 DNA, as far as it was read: TGTGCCAGCAGTGAACGACAGGGGTCCTACGAG. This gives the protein CASSERQGSYE. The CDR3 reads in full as CASSERQGSYEQYF.